The clone carrying this T cell receptor beta chain has more than one count but fewer than ten. The antigen remains undetermined. The sample comes from a study of T-cell memory formation after mild COVID-19. Overall study results and limits: The pre-infection memory compartment contained some responding clones, suggesting cross-reactive memory joined.

Constant-segment primers served in 5'RACE that generated TCR alpha and TCR beta cDNA libraries bearing sample barcodes and UMIs. TCRdb reprocessed the 5' RACE reads with MiXCR, giving one entry per CDR3 protein. The sample yields around 180,000 distinct CDR3 sequences, 15% to 20% seen once. In germline, CDR1 is SGHAT, CDR2 FQNNGV. Trimming cost V 5 bases and J 4 bases, with 14 bases left between them. The CDR3 extends over 14 amino acids. The source material was PBMCs or a T cell subset sorted from them (not recorded which). The sequence derives from an adult woman who had mild COVID-19 (a few samples of this study predate the infection). Cell type and time point are not known. This sequence joins TRBV11-2 and TRBJ2-5, with D possibly TRBD1 on 6 matching bases. The DNA of the CDR3 is TGTGCCAGCAGCCTAAACAGGGTGCCAGAGACCCAGTACTTC. Translation: CASSLNRVPETQYF.